This T cell receptor beta chain stems from a study of T cells in narcolepsy. The overall study: Donors had narcolepsy type 1 or type 2, or were healthy controls.

Trimming at V came to 6 bases and at J to 7 bases, leaving 2 bases not matched to a gene. Germline values: CDR1 SGHDN, CDR2 FVKESK. The CDR3 loop spans 12 amino acids. This clone was counted between two and nine times. The antigen remains unidentified. Study-wide findings and caveats: Same-patient CSF and blood CD4+ T cell clonotypes included HCRT-specific and TRIB2-specific autoreactive ones. Blood of same and different patients, but not healthy controls, reportedly held recurring autoreactive clonotypes.

Here immunoSEQ multiplex PCR was the method, and the copy in TCRdb shows in-frame clones only, minus some. The sample has over 25,000 clones, 75% to 85% seen once. The V gene is TRBV14, the J gene TRBJ1-4, with 7 bases lining up with TRBD1. Sequenced material: CD45RA- memory CD4+ T cells from PBMCs. The clonotype was recovered from a human donor with narcolepsy. The CDR3 protein is CASRRTGEKLFF. The CDR3 nucleotides read TGTGCCAGCAGGAGGACAGGTGAAAAACTGTTTTTT. The whole variable domain, filled in from reference TRBV14 and TRBJ1-4, reads EAGVTQFPSHSVIEKGQTVTLRCDPISGHDNLYWYRRVMGKEIKFLLHFVKESKQDESGMPNNRFLAERTGGTYSTLKVQPAELEDSGVYFCASRRTGEKLFFGSGTQLSVL.